This is a list of T cell receptor beta chains from one sample in a study of T cells after yellow fever vaccination. TCRdb re-called the 5' RACE reads with MiXCR, one entry per CDR3 protein. Seen here are 300,000 to 400,000 distinct CDR3 sequences, 9.5% to 15% observed once, and the top ten hold roughly 3.1%. The sequencing here drew on CD4+ T cells sorted from PBMCs, taken 15 days after the yellow fever booster vaccination. These receptors came from a man younger than 30 who received the YFV17D yellow fever vaccine. The CDR3 runs from the conserved cysteine through the conserved F or W. The D gene is left open where the match is weak. Part of the rows lack a size; the others show once, few, many or a class for expanded clones.

j_call	d_call	v_call	clone_size	cdr3_nt	cdr3_aa
TRBJ1-1	NA	TRBV5-1	few	TGCGCCAGCAAGAGGGACAAGACTGAAGCTTTCTTT	CASKRDKTEAFF
TRBJ2-3	NA	TRBV5-5	NA	TGTGCCAGCAGCTTGGTCGGGACACCCAGCACAGATACGCAGTATTTT	CASSLVGTPSTDTQYF
TRBJ1-5	NA	TRBV5-6	NA	TGTGCCAGCAGCTTGGTGACTGATCAGCCCCAGCATTTT	CASSLVTDQPQHF
TRBJ1-1	NA	TRBV7-9	NA	TGTGCCAGCAGTCTGACGGGCGCTTTCTTT	CASSLTGAFF
TRBJ2-5	NA	TRBV27	few	TGTGCCAGCAGCCGTAGTTTCGAAGGGATAGAGACCCAGTACTTC	CASSRSFEGIETQYF
TRBJ2-3	TRBD2	TRBV7-3	few	TGTGCCAGCAGACCAGCGGGGGTATGGCGAGATACGCAGTATTTT	CASRPAGVWRDTQYF
TRBJ2-2	NA	TRBV7-9	NA	TGTGCCAGCAGTGTTAGAGGCGGCCAATACACCGGGGAGCTGTTTTTT	CASSVRGGQYTGELFF
TRBJ2-5	NA	TRBV19	NA	TGTGCCAGTAGTATAGATCGGGGGGAGACCCAGTACTTC	CASSIDRGETQYF
TRBJ2-3	TRBD1	TRBV5-1	many	TGCGCCAGCAGCCCCGGGACAGGGGGGACAGATACGCAGTATTTT	CASSPGTGGTDTQYF
TRBJ1-2	NA	TRBV5-1	NA	TGCGCCAGCAGCTACCCGGACACCCGCTATGGCTACACCTTC	CASSYPDTRYGYTF
TRBJ1-2	NA	TRBV5-1	many	TGCGCCAGCAGCCCTGTTGGGGATGGCTACACCTTC	CASSPVGDGYTF
TRBJ2-1	NA	TRBV6-1	NA	TGTGCCAGCAGTGCCGTGGACAATGAGCAGTTCTTC	CASSAVDNEQFF
TRBJ2-2	NA	TRBV20-1	NA	TGCAGTGCTAGCCTGGGGGGCCTCACCGGGGAGCTGTTTTTT	CSASLGGLTGELFF
TRBJ2-6	TRBD1	TRBV4-3	few	TGCGCCAGCAGCCTAGTGACAGGGAGCTCTGGGGCCAACGTCCTGACTTTC	CASSLVTGSSGANVLTF
TRBJ2-5	TRBD2	TRBV15	few	TGTGCCACCAGCAGAGATTCGGGCGGGGGAGAGACCCAGTACTTC	CATSRDSGGGETQYF
TRBJ2-3	NA	TRBV6-5	few	TGTGCCAGCAGTTACTCATCGCGGTCGTATGACACAGATACGCAGTATTTT	CASSYSSRSYDTDTQYF
TRBJ2-3	TRBD2	TRBV9	many	TGTGCCAGCAGCGGCCTCCCTACTAGCGGAGCAGATACGCAGTATTTT	CASSGLPTSGADTQYF
TRBJ2-2	NA	TRBV10-3	many	TGTGCCATCAGTGAGTACCCGCCGAACACCGGGGAGCTGTTTTTT	CAISEYPPNTGELFF
TRBJ2-1	NA	TRBV7-2	many	TGTGCCAGCAGCTTAGGGGGAACGGGGATGCAGTTCTTC	CASSLGGTGMQFF
TRBJ2-7	NA	TRBV20-1	NA	TGCAGTGCTAGTCATCCAGGGTCCTTCTACGAGCAGTACTTC	CSASHPGSFYEQYF
TRBJ2-7	NA	TRBV12-5	few	TGTGCTAGTGGTGAGGGCTCCTACGAGCAGTACTTC	CASGEGSYEQYF
TRBJ2-3	NA	TRBV20-1	NA	TGCAGTGCTCCACCAGGGGGGGCCGGGGCAGATACGCAGTATTTT	CSAPPGGAGADTQYF
TRBJ1-1	NA	TRBV2	NA	TGTGCCAGCACTCGACCGAGCTCGGGGACTGAAGCTTTCTTT	CASTRPSSGTEAFF
TRBJ2-5	NA	TRBV20-1	few	TGCAGTGCTAGAGATCAAAGGCTCCAAGAGACCCAGTACTTC	CSARDQRLQETQYF
TRBJ1-4	NA	TRBV7-7	NA	TGTGCTAGCAGCAGGGACATTCGCGAAAAACTGTTTTTT	CASSRDIREKLFF
TRBJ1-5	NA	TRBV9	many	TGTGCCAGCAGCGTAGCCGATAAGGGGCCCCAGCATTTT	CASSVADKGPQHF
TRBJ1-1	NA	TRBV28	few	TGTGCCAGCAGTAATCAGGGCCTTGAAGCTTTCTTT	CASSNQGLEAFF
TRBJ1-2	NA	TRBV20-1	many	TGCAGTGCTTTGACAGCTAACTATGGCTACACCTTC	CSALTANYGYTF
TRBJ1-1	NA	TRBV20-1	few	TGCAGTGCTAGCCCCGGACGCTCTGAAGCTTTCTTT	CSASPGRSEAFF
TRBJ2-5	NA	TRBV5-6	NA	TGTGCCAGCAGCCCTGTTTGGGGGGCACAAGAGACCCAGTACTTC	CASSPVWGAQETQYF
TRBJ2-5	TRBD2	TRBV6-2/TRBV6-3	NA	TGTGCCAGCGAGCGGGGGCCGAACCAAGAGACCCAGTACTTC	CASERGPNQETQYF
TRBJ1-4	NA	TRBV6-5	NA	TGTGCCAGCAGTTACTCAGGGCCAGGAACTAATGAAAAACTGTTTTTT	CASSYSGPGTNEKLFF
TRBJ1-1	NA	TRBV5-1	many	TGCGCCAGCAGACACTACGGGAGAGGGAGGACTGAAGCTTTCTTT	CASRHYGRGRTEAFF
TRBJ2-5	NA	TRBV5-1	many	TGCGCCAGCAGCTTGGAGTCCGGGGCCCGAGAGACCCAGTACTTC	CASSLESGARETQYF
TRBJ2-1	TRBD2	TRBV7-3	many	TGTGCCAGCAGCTTAACCAGGGACTATGACAATGAGCAGTTCTTC	CASSLTRDYDNEQFF
TRBJ2-5	TRBD2	TRBV7-8	many	TGTGCCAGCAGCGCTACCCGGGGGGGCCAAGAGACCCAGTACTTC	CASSATRGGQETQYF
TRBJ1-1	NA	TRBV28	NA	TGTGCCAGCAGTTTAGACTCCGACAGGTACACTGAAGCTTTCTTT	CASSLDSDRYTEAFF
TRBJ1-4	NA	TRBV7-9	few	TGTGCCAGCAGCCGTCCTCAGCAGGGAAATTTCGCTAATGAAAAACTGTTTTTT	CASSRPQQGNFANEKLFF
TRBJ2-1	TRBD2	TRBV5-1	few	TGCGCCAGCAGCTTGAAAGCGGGGGGCAGGTCCTATGAGCAGTTCTTC	CASSLKAGGRSYEQFF
TRBJ2-2	NA	TRBV6-1	NA	TGTGCCAGCACTCAGGGGTCGGCTGGAACCGGGGAGCTGTTTTTT	CASTQGSAGTGELFF
TRBJ2-3	TRBD2	TRBV5-1	many	TGCGCCAGCAGCTTGGGACTAGCGGGGGGAAGCACAGATACGCAGTATTTT	CASSLGLAGGSTDTQYF
TRBJ1-1	TRBD1	TRBV18	NA	TGTGCCAGCTCGCTGCGACAGGGGGCTGGGGCGATGAACACTGAAGCTTTCTTT	CASSLRQGAGAMNTEAFF
TRBJ2-2	NA	TRBV7-2	NA	TGTGCCAGCAGCTTAGAGGGTCCAGGTTCAACCGGGGAGCTGTTTTTT	CASSLEGPGSTGELFF
TRBJ2-3	TRBD2	TRBV20-1	many	TGCAGTGCTAGTGCTAGCGGGGGCGGGGATACGCAGTATTTT	CSASASGGGDTQYF
TRBJ2-5	NA	TRBV12-3/TRBV12-4	NA	TGTGCCAGCAGTTTATGGGGTTCTGGGGAGACCCAGTACTTC	CASSLWGSGETQYF
TRBJ1-2	NA	TRBV5-1	few	TGCGCCAGCAGCTTGGGGGCAGCCGAGGATGGCTACACCTTC	CASSLGAAEDGYTF